The 21 T cell receptor beta chains in this list originate from one sample, sequenced in a study of graft-versus-host responses after intestinal transplantation. The antigens these receptors bind are not known. Measured with immunoSEQ multiplex PCR; TCRdb has only the in-frame clones, and not every one. The sample carries around 88,000 clones, less than 95% recorded once. The material sequenced was unstimulated CD8+ T cells sorted from spleen or lymph node cells, taken before transplant. These receptors came from a human donor who was the organ donor for an intestinal transplant.

The chain has TRBV5-1 and TRBJ2-7; a possible D gene is TRBD1 (6 bases). Germline CDR1 reads SGHRS; CDR2 reads YFSETQ. V lost 1 base and J lost 7, with 18 bases in between. There are 15 residues in the CDR3. Here the CDR3 DNA reads TGCGCCAGCAGCTTGATGAGGGGGTCTGATGAAGAGCAGTACTTC. Translated: CASSLMRGSDEEQYF.

This chain links TRBV7-3 with TRBJ2-7; TRBD2 matches 7 bases. This CDR3 has 13 residues. Per germline, CDR1 SGHTA and CDR2 FQGTGA. Germline trimming cut 5 bases from V and 3 bases from J; bases unmatched to any gene: 4. CDR3 DNA: TGTGCCAGCAGCCAATGGGGGGGCTACGAGCAGTACTTC. Its protein is CASSQWGGYEQYF.

The gene calls are TRBV11-2 and TRBJ1-2; a weak D match, TRBD1 (5 bases). Germline CDR1 and CDR2: SGHAT and FQNNGV. Trimming took off 5 bases at V and 8 bases at J, with 18 bases between the two ends. The CDR3 covers 14 residues. CDR3 sequence reads: CASSLRDRPYGYTF. The CDR3 DNA sequence: TGTGCCAGCAGCCTTAGGGACCGTCCTTACGGCTACACCTTC.

The J gene is TRBJ2-7, the V gene TRBV5-5; TRBD1 matches 9 bases. The CDR3 sequence is 15 residues long. Per germline, CDR1 SGHKS and CDR2 YYEKEE (reference sequence). Losses at the gene ends were 3 bases for V and 2 bases for J; bases not matched to a gene: 6. The DNA for the CDR3 is TGTGCCAGCAGCTGGGGACAGGGACCGGCCTACGAGCAGTACTTC. Translated: CASSWGQGPAYEQYF.

The chain employs TRBV10-1 and TRBJ2-2, with D possibly TRBD1 on 6 matching bases. The CDR3 is 15 residues long. The germline CDR1 and CDR2 sequences are WNHNN and SYGVQD (reference sequence). V lost 5 bases, J lost 0 bases, and 10 bases lay in between. The CDR3 is CASSTDRANTGELFF. The CDR3 nucleotides are TGCGCCAGCAGTACGGACAGAGCGAACACCGGGGAGCTGTTTTTT.

The V and J genes are TRBV11-2 and TRBJ2-5; D ambiguous. Trimming left V 1 base short and J 0 bases short, with 6 bases between. In germline, CDR1 is SGHAT, CDR2 FQNNGV. The CDR3 covers 14 residues. The CDR3 DNA reads as TGTGCCAGCAGCTTAGTCTGGGACCAAGAGACCCAGTACTTC. This codes for CASSLVWDQETQYF.

The V call is TRBV7-6, the J call TRBJ1-1; possible D gene TRBD1, 5 bases. The CDR3 consists of 14 residues. Trimming took 1 base from V and 3 from J, leaving 9 bases between them. CDR1 and CDR2 (germline): SGHVS, FNYEAQ. CDR3 region: CASSLELGDTEAFF. DNA for the CDR3: TGTGCCAGCAGCTTAGAACTAGGGGACACTGAAGCTTTCTTT. Full variable domain (remainder filled in from reference TRBV7-6 and TRBJ1-1): GAGVSQSPRYKVTKRGQDVALRCDPISGHVSLYWYRQALGQGPEFLTYFNYEAQQDKSGLPNDRFSAERPEGSISTLTIQRTEQRDSAMYRCASSLELGDTEAFFGQGTRLTVV.

The CDR3 coding sequence is TGTGCCAGCAGTCCCCTCTTTGAGAGGCCGGCCCCAGATACGCAGTATTTT. Amino acid sequence: CASSPLFERPAPDTQYF. The J gene is TRBJ2-3, the V gene TRBV27; D is unresolved. From germline, CDR1 is MNHEY and CDR2 SMNVEV (reference sequence). V dropped 5 bases and J dropped 4 bases, with 22 bases sitting between them. The CDR3 is 17 amino acids.

The gene calls are TRBV6-6 and TRBJ2-7; D unclear. V was shortened by 0 bases and J by 6 bases, with 9 bases between the two germline ends. The CDR3 has 13 residues. From germline, CDR1 is MNHNY and CDR2 SVGAGI (reference sequence). This CDR3 reads CASSYSTAGEQYF. CDR3 DNA: TGTGCCAGCAGTTACTCGACTGCTGGCGAGCAGTACTTC.

For this clone: The same CDR3 arises from other DNA sequences in this sample as well. CDR3 bases: TGTGCCAGCAGTTTATCGTTCAGGGGAAATTCACCCCTCCACTTT. It yields the protein CASSLSFRGNSPLHF. The chain links TRBV27 to TRBJ1-6; weak D call: TRBD1 (6 bases). Looked up from germline, CDR1 is MNHEY and CDR2 is SMNVEV (reference sequence). The ends were cut back, 0 bases at V and 7 bases at J, with 10 bases in the middle. This CDR3 region has 15 residues.

The genes are TRBV6-1 and TRBJ2-2, with TRBD1 as a possible D gene (6 bases). The CDR3 totals 15 residues. The V gene's germline CDR1 is MNHNS and CDR2 SASEGT. Trimming removed 1 base at V and 4 bases at J, with 10 bases between. This CDR3 is CASSEVIGGTGELFF. For the CDR3, the DNA is TGTGCCAGCAGTGAAGTTATAGGGGGCACCGGGGAGCTGTTTTTT.

The rearrangement joins TRBV19 to TRBJ2-1; 11 nucleotides line up with TRBD1. After removal of 1 base from V and 3 bases from J, the junction contained 2 bases not matched to a gene. CDR3 length equals 16 residues. Germline V gives CDR1 LNHDA, CDR2 SQIVND (reference sequence). The CDR3 loop reads CASSIAGQGGYNEQFF. CDR3 DNA sequence: TGTGCCAGTAGTATAGCGGGACAGGGGGGCTACAATGAGCAGTTCTTC.

V is TRBV5-1 and J is TRBJ2-3; D is undetermined. The CDR3 contains 15 residues. The germline V gene has CDR1 SGHRS and CDR2 YFSETQ. Trimming left V 3 bases short and J 3 bases short, with 14 bases between. The CDR3 sequence: CASSSSPEPTDTQYF. DNA for the CDR3: TGCGCCAGCAGCTCATCCCCGGAGCCGACAGATACGCAGTATTTT.

The CDR3 DNA sequence: TGTGCCAGCAGCCATGGGCTCGGCGGGGTGACAGATACGCAGTATTTT. This codes for CASSHGLGGVTDTQYF. V gene TRBV2 combines with J gene TRBJ2-3, with D possibly matching TRBD2 (6 bases). The CDR3 totals 16 residues. Germline lookup yields CDR1 SNHLY and CDR2 FYNNEI. V was trimmed by 6 bases and J by 3 bases, leaving 19 bases between them.

This chain joins TRBV5-6 and TRBJ2-6; unclear D gene. Germline V CDR1 and CDR2: SGHDT, YYEEEE. The CDR3 has 14 amino acids. Between the trimmed V and J ends, which lost 10 bases and 0 bases, there was a span of 11 bases. The CDR3 here is CACERSSGANVLTF. The CDR3 bases are TGTGCCTGCGAAAGGAGCTCTGGGGCCAACGTCCTGACTTTC.

The rearrangement uses TRBV2 and TRBJ2-1, with 12 nucleotides matching TRBD2. The CDR3 is made up of 16 amino acids. Germline loops: CDR1 SNHLY, CDR2 FYNNEI. V was pared by 3 bases and J by 9 bases, with 9 bases of the junction left unmatched. The CDR3 loop reads CASSEQRTSGDTEQFF. For the CDR3, the DNA is TGTGCCAGCAGTGAGCAACGGACTAGCGGGGATACTGAGCAGTTCTTC. Filled out from reference TRBV2 and TRBJ2-1, the complete variable domain reads EPEVTQTPSHQVTQMGQEVILRCVPISNHLYFYWYRQILGQKVEFLVSFYNNEISEKSEIFDDQFSVERPDGSNFTLKIRSTKLEDSAMYFCASSEQRTSGDTEQFFGPGTRLTVL.

This clone is a singleton in its sample. The chain uses TRBV5-1 and TRBJ1-2, with a tentative D call TRBD1 (5 bases). This CDR3 has 13 amino acids. Germline CDR1 and CDR2: SGHRS and YFSETQ. V was shortened by 4 bases and J by 6 bases, with 13 bases between the two germline ends. The CDR3 here is CASSLTVRDGYTF. CDR3 in DNA: TGCGCCAGCAGCCTGACAGTAAGAGATGGCTACACCTTC. The whole variable domain, filled in from reference TRBV5-1 and TRBJ1-2, reads KAGVTQTPRYLIKTRGQQVTLSCSPISGHRSVSWYQQTPGQGLQFLFEYFSETQRNKGNFPGRFSGRQFSNSRSEMNVSTLELGDSALYLCASSLTVRDGYTFGSGTRLTVV.

The CDR3 DNA follows: TGTGCCAGCAGTTTCGACAGGTACGAGCAGTACTTC. Translating gives CASSFDRYEQYF. The gene calls are TRBV27 and TRBJ2-7, with D perhaps matching TRBD1 (6 bases). The CDR3 runs to 12 residues. Germline lookup yields CDR1 MNHEY and CDR2 SMNVEV (reference sequence). V lost 3 bases and J 4 bases, leaving 7 bases between the germline ends.

The chain joins TRBV19 to TRBJ1-1, with TRBD1 as a possible D gene (6 bases). Germline loops: CDR1 LNHDA, CDR2 SQIVND (reference sequence). The CDR3 runs 14 residues. V was shortened by 7 bases and J by 0 bases, with 12 bases between the two germline ends. DNA of the CDR3: TGTGCCAGTAAGCGACAGGCCGTGAACACTGAAGCTTTCTTT. It specifies CASKRQAVNTEAFF.

The genes are TRBV5-6 and TRBJ1-2, with D possibly TRBD1 on 5 matching bases. V was pared by 7 bases and J by 8 bases, with 21 bases between. CDR1 is SGHDT, CDR2 YYEEEE, per germline. The CDR3 has 14 amino acids. Here the CDR3 DNA reads TGTGCCAGCGGCACCCTTAACCCAGGGATGGGCTACACCTTC. It is translated as CASGTLNPGMGYTF.

The genes are TRBV11-2 and TRBJ1-1, with 8 bases aligning to TRBD1. With V trimmed by 1 base and J by 3 bases, 4 bases remained unmatched. Germline V lookup: CDR1 SGHAT, CDR2 FQNNGV. The CDR3 totals 15 residues. In nucleotides, the CDR3 is TGTGCCAGCAGCTTAGCCGACAGGGGTCACACTGAAGCTTTCTTT. This translates into CASSLADRGHTEAFF.